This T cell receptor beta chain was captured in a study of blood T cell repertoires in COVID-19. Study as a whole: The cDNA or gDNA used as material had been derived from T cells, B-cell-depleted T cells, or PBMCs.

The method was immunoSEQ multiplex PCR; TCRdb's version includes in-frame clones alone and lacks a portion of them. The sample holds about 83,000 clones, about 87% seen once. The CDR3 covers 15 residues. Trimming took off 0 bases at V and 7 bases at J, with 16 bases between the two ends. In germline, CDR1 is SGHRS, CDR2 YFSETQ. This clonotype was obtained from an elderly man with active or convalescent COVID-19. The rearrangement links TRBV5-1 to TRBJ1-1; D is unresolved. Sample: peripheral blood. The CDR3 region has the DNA TGCGCCAGCAGCTTGGGGGAGAATAGGATAGTTGAAGCTTTCTTT. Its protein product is CASSLGENRIVEAFF.